This T cell receptor (beta chain) came from a study of cytomegalovirus exposure and HLA in healthy donors. Both 60 Vbeta primers and 13 Jbeta primers went into the PCR. Profiled with immunoSEQ multiplex PCR; TCRdb holds only in-frame clones, not every one. The table records more than 140,000 clones, approximately 80% of them present only once. Points on this clone: Its target is unknown.

Donors showed nominal health when sampled, although they likely had unrecorded immune exposures. Germline assignment: CDR1 SGHRS and CDR2 YFSETQ. The CDR3 extends over 15 amino acids. V lost 0 bases to trimming and J lost 2 bases, with 12 bases between them. Study conclusions and caveats: CMV antigen specificity of a few CMV-associated chains was confirmed in vitro. Data from an earlier analysis indicated that most TCR beta V segments were productive either about 90% or about 30% of the time. Indistinguishability led to the exclusion of some V segments, TRBV6-2 and TRBV6-3 included.

The TCR comes from a man aged 25 to 45 in good health and CMV-seropositive. The genes are TRBV5-1 and TRBJ2-7, with a weak D call TRBD1 (5 bases). Sequencing was done on a sample of PBMCs. The CDR3 nucleotides are TGCGCCAGCAGCTTGGACTGGACACCTACCTACGAGCAGTACTTC. It yields the protein CASSLDWTPTYEQYF.